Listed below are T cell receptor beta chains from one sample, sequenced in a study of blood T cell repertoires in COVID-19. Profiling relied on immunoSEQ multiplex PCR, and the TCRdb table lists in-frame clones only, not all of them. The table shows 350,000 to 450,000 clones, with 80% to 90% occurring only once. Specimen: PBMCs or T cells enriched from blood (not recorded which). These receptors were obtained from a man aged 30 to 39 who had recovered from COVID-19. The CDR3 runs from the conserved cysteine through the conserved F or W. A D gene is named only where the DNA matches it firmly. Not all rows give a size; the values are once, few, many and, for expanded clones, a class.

CDR3: CASSSVTGGTQPQHF; DNA: TGTGCCAGTAGTTCGGTGACAGGGGGCACTCAGCCCCAGCATTTT; D: TRBD1; size: -; V: TRBV19; J: TRBJ1-5
CDR3: CASSLGQGVVDEQYF; DNA: TGTGCCAGCAGCTTGGGACAGGGGGTAGTCGACGAGCAGTACTTC; D: TRBD1; size: -; V: TRBV5-5; J: TRBJ2-7
CDR3: CASSHRETQYF; DNA: TGTGCCAGCAGCCACCGGGAGACCCAGTACTTC; D: -; size: -; V: TRBV27; J: TRBJ2-5
CDR3: CAIRTGLNTEAFF; DNA: TGTGCCATCCGGACAGGGTTGAACACTGAAGCTTTCTTT; D: TRBD1; size: -; V: TRBV10-3; J: TRBJ1-1
CDR3: CASREAGEYEQYF; DNA: TGCGCCAGCAGGGAAGCGGGCGAATACGAGCAGTACTTC; D: -; size: -; V: TRBV10-2; J: TRBJ2-7
CDR3: CASSLAPGYNQPQHF; DNA: TGTGCCAGCAGCTTGGCCCCAGGATACAATCAGCCCCAGCATTTT; D: -; size: -; V: TRBV5-8; J: TRBJ1-5
CDR3: CATWASASGSHEQFF; DNA: TGTGCCACCTGGGCTTCAGCTAGCGGGAGCCATGAGCAGTTCTTC; D: TRBD2; size: -; V: TRBV19; J: TRBJ2-1
CDR3: CSAVDRLEAFF; DNA: TGCAGTGCTGTGGACAGGCTGGAAGCTTTCTTT; D: TRBD1; size: -; V: TRBV20-1; J: TRBJ1-1
CDR3: CASSFSPNEQFF; DNA: TGTGCCAGCAGTTTCAGTCCAAATGAGCAGTTCTTC; D: -; size: many; V: TRBV7-9; J: TRBJ2-1
CDR3: CASSTSGTVTNEQFF; DNA: TGTGCCAGCAGCACTTCCGGGACTGTGACTAATGAGCAGTTCTTC; D: -; size: -; V: TRBV7-8; J: TRBJ2-1
CDR3: CASSEFGTGDSNYGYTF; DNA: TGTGCCAGCAGTGAATTCGGGACAGGAGATTCCAACTATGGCTACACCTTC; D: TRBD1; size: -; V: TRBV25-1; J: TRBJ1-2
CDR3: CASSLGTSGRAGKQYF; DNA: TGTGCCAGCAGCCTTGGGACTAGCGGGAGGGCCGGGAAACAGTACTTC; D: TRBD2; size: -; V: TRBV28; J: TRBJ2-7
CDR3: CASSLDLAGGTYEQYF; DNA: TGTGCCAGCAGCTTGGACCTAGCGGGAGGGACCTACGAGCAGTACTTC; D: TRBD2; size: -; V: TRBV5-4; J: TRBJ2-7
CDR3: CASSLNTGELFF; DNA: TGTGCCAGCAGCCTAAACACCGGGGAGCTGTTTTTT; D: -; size: -; V: TRBV11-2; J: TRBJ2-2
CDR3: CASSPSNEKLFF; DNA: TGTGCCAGCAGCCCCAGTAATGAAAAACTGTTTTTT; D: -; size: once; V: TRBV7-9; J: TRBJ1-4
CDR3: CASSLGTGKAKNIQYF; DNA: TGTGCCAGCAGTCTAGGGACAGGGAAGGCCAAAAACATTCAGTACTTC; D: TRBD1; size: -; V: TRBV28; J: TRBJ2-4
CDR3: CAISGTGDNEQFF; DNA: TGTGCCATCAGCGGGACAGGGGATAATGAGCAGTTCTTC; D: TRBD1; size: -; V: TRBV10-3; J: TRBJ2-1
CDR3: CSVEHQGSNYGYTF; DNA: TGCAGCGTTGAACACCAGGGGTCTAACTATGGCTACACCTTC; D: -; size: -; V: TRBV29-1; J: TRBJ1-2
CDR3: CASSLEAASYEQYF; DNA: TGCGCCAGCAGCTTGGAGGCAGCGTCCTACGAGCAGTACTTC; D: -; size: -; V: TRBV5-1; J: TRBJ2-7
CDR3: CASSDSGSLFNEQFF; DNA: TGTGCCAGCAGTGATAGCGGGAGTTTGTTTAATGAGCAGTTCTTC; D: TRBD2; size: -; V: TRBV25-1; J: TRBJ2-1
CDR3: CASSRTGGNTEAFF; DNA: TGTGCCAGCAGCCGTACAGGGGGGAACACTGAAGCTTTCTTT; D: TRBD1; size: -; V: TRBV3-1/TRBV3-2; J: TRBJ1-1
CDR3: CALRRENYGYTF; DNA: TGTGCCTTGAGACGGGAAAACTATGGCTACACCTTC; D: -; size: -; V: TRBV30; J: TRBJ1-2
CDR3: CASSVGQRITEAFF; DNA: TGTGCCAGCAGTGTAGGACAGAGGATTACTGAAGCTTTCTTT; D: -; size: -; V: TRBV2; J: TRBJ1-1
CDR3: CASSFGGSGRAYEQFF; DNA: TGTGCCAGCAGTTTTGGGGGAAGCGGGAGGGCCTATGAGCAGTTCTTC; D: TRBD2; size: -; V: TRBV28; J: TRBJ2-1
CDR3: CAWKGGAYEQYF; DNA: TGTGCCTGGAAAGGGGGGGCCTACGAGCAGTACTTC; D: -; size: -; V: TRBV30; J: TRBJ2-7
CDR3: CASTKDTGGSGANVLTF; DNA: TGTGCCAGCACAAAAGACACAGGGGGCTCTGGGGCCAACGTCCTGACTTTC; D: TRBD1; size: -; V: TRBV5-6; J: TRBJ2-6
CDR3: CATSDGAGVGNTEAFF; DNA: TGTGCCACCAGTGATGGGGCAGGGGTTGGGAACACTGAAGCTTTCTTT; D: -; size: -; V: TRBV24-1; J: TRBJ1-1
CDR3: CASSLSPGAGANVLTF; DNA: TGTGCCAGCAGTTTATCCCCCGGGGCTGGGGCCAACGTCCTGACTTTC; D: -; size: few; V: TRBV27; J: TRBJ2-6
CDR3: CAISDRANGELFF; DNA: TGTGCCATCAGTGACAGGGCCAACGGGGAGCTGTTTTTT; D: -; size: -; V: TRBV10-3; J: TRBJ2-2
CDR3: CASSPYRERAEAFF; DNA: TGCGCCAGCAGCCCTTACAGGGAGCGCGCTGAAGCTTTCTTT; D: -; size: -; V: TRBV4-1; J: TRBJ1-1
CDR3: CASSLGSTGVGNQPQHF; DNA: TGTGCCAGCAGTTTAGGATCGACAGGGGTAGGTAATCAGCCCCAGCATTTT; D: TRBD1; size: -; V: TRBV28; J: TRBJ1-5
CDR3: CASSGQAGVWYEQYF; DNA: TGTGCCAGCAGCGGCCAAGCGGGAGTCTGGTACGAGCAGTACTTC; D: TRBD2; size: -; V: TRBV3-1/TRBV3-2; J: TRBJ2-7
CDR3: CASSYTGLAGEYTQYF; DNA: TGTGCCAGCAGTTACACGGGACTAGCGGGAGAATATACGCAGTATTTT; D: TRBD2; size: -; V: TRBV6-2/TRBV6-3; J: TRBJ2-3
CDR3: CASSPGTGLYEQYF; DNA: TGTGCCAGCTCACCAGGGACGGGACTCTACGAGCAGTACTTC; D: -; size: -; V: TRBV18; J: TRBJ2-7
CDR3: CASSLGRQGQETQYF; DNA: TGTGCCAGCAGCTTAGGTCGGCAGGGGCAAGAGACCCAGTACTTC; D: -; size: -; V: TRBV7-7; J: TRBJ2-5
CDR3: CASSVLTGGTEAFF; DNA: TGTGCCAGCAGCGTCCTAACAGGGGGCACTGAAGCTTTCTTT; D: TRBD1; size: many; V: TRBV9; J: TRBJ1-1
CDR3: CASSQEGQGPDEQYF; DNA: TGCGCCAGCAGCCAAGAGGGACAGGGGCCCGACGAGCAGTACTTC; D: TRBD1; size: -; V: TRBV4-1; J: TRBJ2-7
CDR3: CASSQSLANGYTF; DNA: TGCGCCAGCAGCCAATCACTAGCGAATGGCTACACCTTC; D: -; size: few; V: TRBV4-1; J: TRBJ1-2
CDR3: CASSTLSGSTKTQYF; DNA: TGTGCCAGCAGCACCCTCTCGGGGTCCACCAAGACCCAGTACTTC; D: -; size: -; V: TRBV7-9; J: TRBJ2-5
CDR3: CASSRDSSTDTQYF; DNA: TGCGCCAGCAGTAGGGACAGTAGCACAGATACGCAGTATTTT; D: TRBD1; size: -; V: TRBV5-1; J: TRBJ2-3
CDR3: CASSLASERRNEKLFF; DNA: TGCGCCAGCAGCTTGGCTAGCGAGAGGCGGAATGAAAAACTGTTTTTT; D: -; size: -; V: TRBV5-1; J: TRBJ1-4
CDR3: CAISETRSGTVNEQFF; DNA: TGTGCCATCAGTGAGACGCGATCCGGGACAGTCAATGAGCAGTTCTTC; D: TRBD1; size: once; V: TRBV10-3; J: TRBJ2-1
CDR3: CASSEGGANYGYTF; DNA: TGTGCCAGCAGTGAAGGGGGGGCTAACTATGGCTACACCTTC; D: -; size: -; V: TRBV6-1; J: TRBJ1-2
CDR3: CASSPGTGPNEAFF; DNA: TGCGCCAGCAGCCCCGGGACAGGGCCTAATGAAGCTTTCTTT; D: TRBD1; size: -; V: TRBV5-1; J: TRBJ1-1
CDR3: CASSLPGQGLRGRGTEAFF; DNA: TGTGCCAGCAGTCTACCGGGACAGGGCCTTCGGGGGAGAGGGACTGAAGCTTTCTTT; D: TRBD1; size: -; V: TRBV2; J: TRBJ1-1
CDR3: CASSGPSGRGGRTDTQYF; DNA: TGTGCCAGCAGTGGGCCTAGCGGGAGGGGAGGTCGTACAGATACGCAGTATTTT; D: TRBD2; size: -; V: TRBV6-1; J: TRBJ2-3
CDR3: CASSLARLAQYF; DNA: TGTGCCAGCAGTTTAGCGAGATTAGCGCAGTACTTC; D: -; size: -; V: TRBV28; J: TRBJ2-7
CDR3: CASSLGRDRAYNSPLHF; DNA: TGTGCCAGCAGCTTGGGCCGGGACAGGGCCTATAATTCACCCCTCCACTTT; D: TRBD1; size: -; V: TRBV5-5; J: TRBJ1-6
CDR3: CASSVSGTPYGYTF; DNA: TGTGCCAGCAGCGTGTCAGGGACACCTTATGGCTACACCTTC; D: -; size: -; V: TRBV5-4; J: TRBJ1-2